These 7 T cell receptor beta chains were sequenced from one sample in a study of vaccination effects on CD4 cells after COVID-19. For these receptors, no antigen is known. Libraries were prepared by immunoSEQ multiplex PCR; TCRdb keeps only in-frame clonotypes and omits some of them. The sample yields some 29,000 clones, over 60% seen once. Prior to sequencing, the ViraFEST assay stimulated PBMC with viral peptide pools, which expanded the antigen-specific CD4+ T cells. With about 9 days of culture completed, CD4+ T cells were isolated. Either the mRNA-1273 or the BNT162b2 vaccine was given to participants as two doses. This sample comprised CD4+ T cells from PBMCs cultured with SARS-CoV-2 spike peptides, obtained after COVID-19 vaccination. The receptors were sampled from a human donor who received a COVID-19 vaccine.

J is TRBJ2-1 and V is TRBV7-2; D assignment may be TRBD1 or TRBD2 (6 bases each). Trimming shortened V by 6 bases and J by 10 bases, and 19 bases separated the two germline ends. The CDR3 contains 14 residues. Germline assignment: CDR1 SGHTA and CDR2 FQGNSA. CDR3 sequence (DNA): TGTGCCAGCAGTCTCAGGGGAGGCCCGCGGGAGCAGTTCTTC. It translates to CASSLRGGPREQFF.

This clone has just one count. CDR3 amino acids: CASSLERTGYGYTF. CDR3 DNA: TGTGCCAGCAGCTTAGAAAGGACAGGCTATGGCTACACCTTC. The chain couples TRBV11-2 to TRBJ1-2; TRBD1 matches 7 bases. The J segment lost 4 bases and the V segment lost 0 bases, leaving 2 bases of the junction unmatched. The CDR3 has 14 amino acids. Germline loops: CDR1 SGHAT, CDR2 FQNNGV.

V and J are TRBV5-5 and TRBJ2-1; 8 bases agree with TRBD1. V lost 0 bases, J lost 6 bases, and 11 bases stayed unmatched. The CDR3 is 17 amino acids. In germline, CDR1 is SGHKS, CDR2 YYEKEE (reference sequence). DNA of the CDR3: TGTGCCAGCAGCTTGGGTCGCGGACAGGGTAGTTTCAATGAGCAGTTCTTC. The encoded protein is CASSLGRGQGSFNEQFF.

This chain uses TRBV12-3 or TRBV12-4 with TRBJ1-5; no clear D gene. Deletions cut 3 bases from V and 6 bases from J, with 9 bases between. The CDR3 runs 13 residues. The CDR3 DNA is TGTGCCAGCAGTTTTTCGGGCGGTCAGCCCCAGCATTTT. The encoded protein is CASSFSGGQPQHF.

The CDR3 sequence is CASSFAGAFTGKLGYGYTF. The CDR3 DNA follows: TGTGCCAGCAGCTTTGCCGGGGCCTTTACAGGGAAGTTAGGCTATGGCTACACCTTC. This chain links TRBV12-1 with TRBJ1-2; the table gives TRBD1 as D, unverified against the DNA. TRBV12-1 is recorded as a pseudogene. The CDR3 has 19 amino acids.

The chain is built from TRBV21-1 and TRBJ2-7. TRBV21-1 has pseudogene status. The CDR3 contains 10 residues. Here the CDR3 DNA reads TGTGCCAGCAGCACCCGGCCCCGACGGTGG. This translates into CASSTRPRRW.

This chain links TRBV6-5 with TRBJ1-2, with TRBD1 as a possible D gene (5 bases). This CDR3 is built from 14 residues. Germline loops: CDR1 MNHEY, CDR2 SVGAGI. The V gene lost 8 bases and the J gene lost 4 bases, with 17 bases spanning the gap. The CDR3 reads CASSQGPIGYGYTF. In nucleotides, the CDR3 is TGTGCCAGCTCCCAGGGACCGATTGGCTATGGCTACACCTTC.